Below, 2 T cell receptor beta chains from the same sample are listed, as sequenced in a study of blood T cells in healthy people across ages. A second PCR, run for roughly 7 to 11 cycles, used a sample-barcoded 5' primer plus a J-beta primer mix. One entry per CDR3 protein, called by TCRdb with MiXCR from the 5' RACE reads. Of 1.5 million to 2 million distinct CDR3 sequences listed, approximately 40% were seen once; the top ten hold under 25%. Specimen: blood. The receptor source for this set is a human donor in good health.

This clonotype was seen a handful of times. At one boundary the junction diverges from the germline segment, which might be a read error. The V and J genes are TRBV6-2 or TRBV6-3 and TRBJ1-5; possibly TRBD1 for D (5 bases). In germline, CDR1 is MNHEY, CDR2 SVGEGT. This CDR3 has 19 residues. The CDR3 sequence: CASSLRTFRERRGNQPQHF. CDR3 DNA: TGTGCCAGCAGTCTCCGTACGTTCAGGGAACGAAGGGGCAACCAGCCCCAGCATTTT.

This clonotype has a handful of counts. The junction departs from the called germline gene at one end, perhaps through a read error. CDR3 bases: TGTGCCGGCAGCCTTCGAGAGTACAATGAGCAGTACTTC. It yields the protein CAGSLREYNEQYF. This rearrangement joins TRBV6-2 or TRBV6-3 to TRBJ2-7; D not certain. Per germline, CDR1 MNHEY and CDR2 SVGEGT. The CDR3 consists of 13 residues.